A selection of T cell receptor beta chains follows, all from one sample in a study of cytomegalovirus exposure and HLA in healthy donors. Repertoires were generated with immunoSEQ multiplex PCR, while TCRdb's copy carries only in-frame clones and drops some. The sample consists of 130,000 or so clones, approximately 10% of them appearing once. The sample taken for sequencing was PBMCs. The receptors shown here come from a woman in her 40s in good health and CMV-seropositive. The CDR3 runs from the conserved cysteine through the conserved F or W. A D gene is named only where the DNA matches it firmly. Not all rows give a size; the values are once, few, many and, for expanded clones, a class.

>TRBV2|NA|NA|TRBJ2-7
CASSDRFSYEQYF
TGTGCCAGCAGTGATCGGTTCTCCTACGAGCAGTACTTC
>TRBV7-6|few|NA|TRBJ2-2
CASSLVRGRTGELFF
TGTGCCAGCAGCTTAGTTAGGGGTCGAACCGGGGAGCTGTTTTTT
>TRBV29-1|NA|NA|TRBJ2-7
CSVIREVTYEQYF
TGCAGCGTCATCAGGGAAGTAACCTACGAGCAGTACTTC
>TRBV11-2|NA|TRBD1|TRBJ2-1
CASSLARGQGYNEQFF
TGTGCCAGCAGCTTAGCGAGGGGACAGGGTTACAATGAGCAGTTCTTC
>TRBV25-1|NA|TRBD2|TRBJ2-1
CASSEYRTSGMDYNEQFF
TGTGCCAGCAGTGAATATCGGACTAGCGGTATGGACTACAATGAGCAGTTCTTC
>TRBV4-3|NA|TRBD1|TRBJ2-4
CASSLGQGAKNIQYF
TGCGCCAGCAGTTTAGGACAGGGAGCCAAAAACATTCAGTACTTC
>TRBV14|NA|NA|TRBJ2-1
CASSHYRDGEQFF
TGTGCCAGCAGCCACTACAGGGATGGTGAGCAGTTCTTC
>TRBV27|few|TRBD1|TRBJ1-4
CASSPDRVGKLFF
TGTGCCAGCAGTCCCGACAGGGTTGGAAAACTGTTTTTT
>TRBV6-5|few|NA|TRBJ2-7
CASSYSGGDSEEQYF
TGTGCCAGCAGTTACTCGGGCGGGGATTCCGAAGAGCAGTACTTC
>TRBV5-1|few|NA|TRBJ2-2
CASSSQGRNTGELFF
TGCGCCAGCAGCTCACAGGGAAGGAACACCGGGGAGCTGTTTTTT
>TRBV6-1|NA|NA|TRBJ1-2
CASSEGGNYGYTF
TGTGCCAGCAGTGAAGGAGGGAACTATGGCTACACCTTC
>TRBV2|NA|NA|TRBJ1-2
CASSEARGYGYTF
TGTGCCAGCAGTGAAGCCAGGGGCTATGGCTACACCTTC
>TRBV2|NA|NA|TRBJ1-1
CASEFPRGEAFF
TGTGCCAGCGAGTTCCCCAGGGGTGAAGCTTTCTTT
>TRBV5-5|few|TRBD1|TRBJ1-5
CASSYGQGPPQHF
TGTGCCAGCAGCTATGGACAGGGACCGCCCCAGCATTTT
>TRBV7-2|NA|TRBD2|TRBJ2-1
CASSLGLAGRSSYNEQFF
TGTGCCAGCAGCTTAGGGCTAGCGGGGCGGAGCTCCTACAATGAGCAGTTCTTC
>TRBV5-6|few|NA|TRBJ1-1
CASSRKTGRGTEAFF
TGTGCCAGCAGCCGAAAAACAGGACGAGGAACTGAAGCTTTCTTT
>TRBV6-1|NA|TRBD2|TRBJ2-1
CASSDLAGGREQFF
TGTGCCAGCAGTGATCTAGCGGGGGGGCGCGAGCAGTTCTTC
>TRBV19|NA|TRBD1|TRBJ2-2
CASSKGQLTGELFF
TGTGCCAGTAGTAAGGGACAGCTCACCGGGGAGCTGTTTTTT
>TRBV5-4|NA|TRBD1|TRBJ1-4
CASSSGQGKEKLFF
TGTGCCAGCAGCTCGGGACAGGGAAAGGAAAAACTGTTTTTT
>TRBV2|NA|TRBD1|TRBJ2-5
CASRGTGETQYF
TGTGCCAGCAGGGGGACAGGAGAGACCCAGTACTTC
>TRBV15|few|NA|TRBJ2-5
CATSRVSETQYF
TGTGCCACCAGCAGAGTGAGTGAGACCCAGTACTTC
>TRBV5-8|few|TRBD1|TRBJ1-2
CASSWTGGLNYGYTF
TGTGCCAGCAGTTGGACAGGAGGACTTAACTATGGCTACACCTTC
>TRBV6-1|NA|NA|TRBJ2-3
CASLIGVGDTQYF
TGTGCCAGCTTAATTGGCGTCGGGGATACGCAGTATTTT
>TRBV16|NA|NA|TRBJ1-5
CASSQLPGLLDQPQHF
TGTGCCAGCAGCCAACTTCCAGGCTTACTCGATCAGCCCCAGCATTTT
>TRBV10-2|NA|TRBD1|TRBJ2-1
CASSLQGNNEQFF
TGCGCCAGCAGTTTACAGGGGAACAATGAGCAGTTCTTC
>TRBV10-3|many|TRBD1|TRBJ1-1
CAISKTGGRTEAFF
TGTGCCATCAGTAAGACAGGGGGCAGGACTGAAGCTTTCTTT
>TRBV7-9|few|TRBD1|TRBJ1-1
CASSLAWDRTNTEAFF
TGTGCCAGCAGCTTAGCATGGGACAGGACAAACACTGAAGCTTTCTTT
>TRBV19|few|NA|TRBJ2-1
CASSIGSHGAEQFF
TGTGCCAGTAGTATTGGCAGCCATGGAGCTGAGCAGTTCTTC
>TRBV2|few|TRBD2|TRBJ2-2
CASSEGVAGYPGELFF
TGTGCCAGCAGTGAGGGGGTAGCGGGGTATCCCGGGGAGCTGTTTTTT
>TRBV5-1|NA|TRBD2|TRBJ2-7
CASSYSPGTSGADEQYF
TGCGCCAGCAGCTACTCCCCCGGGACTAGCGGGGCAGACGAGCAGTACTTC
>TRBV7-9|NA|TRBD1|TRBJ1-4
CASSSWDRGNEKLFF
TGTGCCAGCAGCTCATGGGACAGGGGGAATGAAAAACTGTTTTTT
>TRBV5-1|NA|TRBD1|TRBJ2-7
CASSTDMDRGPSYEQYF
TGCGCCAGCAGCACCGACATGGACAGGGGGCCCTCCTACGAGCAGTACTTC
>TRBV6-1|few|NA|TRBJ2-2
CASSERARGGELFF
TGTGCCAGCAGTGAAAGGGCCCGGGGCGGGGAGCTGTTTTTT
>TRBV6-5|few|NA|TRBJ2-7
CASSYSQAWSYEQYF
TGTGCCAGCAGTTACAGTCAGGCCTGGTCCTACGAGCAGTACTTC
>TRBV7-9|few|TRBD1|TRBJ1-1
CASSQTGLYTEAFF
TGTGCCAGCAGCCAGACAGGGTTATATACTGAAGCTTTCTTT
>TRBV11-2|few|NA|TRBJ2-3
CASAPRGSTDTQYF
TGTGCCAGTGCTCCAAGAGGCAGCACAGATACGCAGTATTTT
>TRBV2|few|TRBD2|TRBJ2-1
CASSEVRLAVYNEQFF
TGTGCCAGCAGTGAAGTACGACTAGCGGTCTACAATGAGCAGTTCTTC
>TRBV2|NA|TRBD1|TRBJ2-1
CASSESGQGYNEQFF
TGTGCCAGCAGTGAGTCGGGACAGGGCTACAATGAGCAGTTCTTC
>TRBV6-5|NA|NA|TRBJ1-2
CASSAGGLDYGYTF
TGTGCCAGTTCCGCCGGGGGGCTTGACTATGGCTACACCTTC
>TRBV7-8|NA|NA|TRBJ1-1
CASSPRTAGGVAFF
TGTGCCAGCAGCCCGCGGACTGCCGGCGGAGTAGCTTTCTTT
>TRBV5-1|few|TRBD1|TRBJ2-7
CASSRDRGNSYEQYF
TGCGCCAGCAGCCGGGACAGGGGGAACTCCTACGAGCAGTACTTC
>TRBV10-3|few|TRBD2|TRBJ2-7
CAIKPTSGSSYEQYF
TGTGCCATCAAGCCGACTAGCGGGAGCTCCTACGAGCAGTACTTC
>TRBV5-1|few|NA|TRBJ1-1
CASSLYGGNTEAFF
TGCGCCAGCAGCTTGTATGGCGGGAACACTGAAGCTTTCTTT
>TRBV5-4|few|TRBD1|TRBJ1-2
CASSLGGTGRDYGYTF
TGTGCCAGCAGCCTGGGTGGGACAGGGAGAGACTATGGCTACACCTTC
>TRBV5-1|NA|NA|TRBJ1-5
CASSLGTDSNQPQHF
TGCGCCAGCAGCTTGGGGACAGATAGCAATCAGCCCCAGCATTTT